Detailed here is one T cell receptor beta chain. Its antigen is unknown. Base qualities are not recorded, but no much larger clone differs from it by a single base. Library construction relied on the immunoSEQ multiplex PCR assay. Around 92,000 TCR templates per sample were assayed by the deep sequencing platform. Genomic DNA extracted from sorted T cells was used for TCRbeta CDR3 sequencing. The original methods were these. The R programming language was used for clonal analysis of the TCRbeta CDR3 data. Unstimulated samples were compared with post-reaction CFSE-low samples to define alloreactive CD4+ and CD8+ clones. By matching sequences to the repertoires of sorted unstimulated Treg and non-Treg cells, each alloreactive CD4+ clone was assigned a regulatory or non-regulatory origin. TCRdb limited this immuneACCESS table to in-frame rearrangements with V and J called. A share of clones is missing; checked studies link under half to unresolved V genes, and the rest is unexplained. The V and J calls and clone size were taken over from that table, and D and trimming were inferred from the DNA. The sample has more than 95,000 clones on record, about 92% of them singletons. The ten largest clones add up to 0.32% of the sample.

The source of the sample is a study of siplizumab effects on memory and regulatory T cells (dated by TCRdb to about 2019). Notes on the research overall: The study looked at the effect of siplizumab, an anti-CD2 antibody, on alloreactive T-cell subsets in allogeneic mixed lymphocyte reactions made from human PBMCs.

As encoded in the germline V gene (reference sequence), CDR1 is LNHDA while CDR2 is SQIVND. Inclusive of the bounding cysteine and phenylalanine, the CDR3 is 14 residues long. Just the 42-base CDR3 DNA is kept, in frame starting at base 1. The germline ends are 12 bases apart after V is trimmed by 7 bases and J by 3 bases. Paper-wide results and their limitations: Because sequences below about 10^-5 frequency were poorly captured, only a minor fraction of alloreactive clones could be mapped to unstimulated subsets. No functional confirmation was obtained for the suppressive function of proliferating Tregs from siplizumab cultures. Roughly 75-95% of proliferating CD4+ or CD8+ clones could not be assigned a naive or memory phenotype. Siplizumab significantly reduced the cumulative frequency of alloreactive sequences traceable to unstimulated CD4+ memory T cells. Among mappable alloreactive CD4+ clones, an average Treg-derived fraction of about 70% was observed with siplizumab, compared with approximately 25% in control reactions. Unstimulated naive T cells appeared more diverse than memory T cells, and naive cells seemed to contribute substantially to the alloresponse.

Sorted unstimulated T cells and proliferating T cells recovered from mixed lymphocyte reactions were subjected to TCRbeta CDR3 sequencing. Fresh whole blood from about eleven HLA-typed healthy donors served as the source for isolating PBMCs. The chain is assembled from TRBV19 and TRBJ1-4, with no D gene named confidently. This sequence originates from a human donor in good health. Sequences were obtained from CD4+ T cells sorted from blood. The DNA sequence is given as TGTGCCAGTACCGGTCTGGCAGCTAATGAAAAACTGTTTTTT. Its product reads: CASTGLAANEKLFF. Where the CDR3 stops, the reference TRBV19 and TRBJ1-4 genes take over; the full variable domain is DGGITQSPKYLFRKEGQNVTLSCEQNLNHDAMYWYRQDPGQGLRLIYYSQIVNDFQKGDIAEGYSVSREKKESFPLTVTSAQKNPTAFYLCASTGLAANEKLFFGSGTQLSVL.